This note documents a single T cell receptor beta chain sequence. This CDR3 region has 14 residues. Trimming at V came to 4 bases and at J to 10 bases, leaving 4 bases not matched to a gene. Germline V gene sequence: CDR1 SGHTA, CDR2 FQGTGA. These data originate in a study of tumor-infiltrating lymphocytes in oesophageal squamous cell carcinoma. TCRdb re-analysed the PCR reads in MiXCR, keeping a single row per CDR3 protein. This table holds 15,000 to 20,000 distinct CDR3 sequences, about 50% found once. V usage is TRBV7-3 and J usage is TRBJ2-1, with TRBD2 matching 13 bases. The receptor was derived from a female donor with esophageal squamous cell carcinoma. Sequenced: normal esophageal tissue next to the tumor. This CDR3 reads CASSSVLAGGEQFF. In DNA form, the CDR3 reads TGTGCCAGCAGCTCCGTACTAGCGGGAGGGGAGCAGTTCTTC.